A single T cell receptor (beta chain) is shown here with its context. Its recognized antigen is unknown. No much larger clone is present one base from it, and per-base qualities are unavailable. CDR1 is given as SEHNR and CDR2 as FQNEAQ, both from the germline V gene (reference sequence). Trimming removed 1 base from V and 0 bases from J; the gene matches leave 5 bases unexplained. From the cysteine up to the phenylalanine, the CDR3 has a length of 17 residues. Of all the DNA, just the CDR3 is kept, 51 bases in frame from base 1. The immunoSEQ hsTCRB kit was used to amplify TCR beta chains from the genomic DNA. TCR beta libraries were sequenced on an Illumina MiSeq instrument by the immunoSEQ service. In the authors' own workflow: The immunoSEQ Analyzer was used to analyze the repertoire data. TCRdb obtained this table from immuneACCESS and retained in-frame rearrangements with V and J assigned. These tables miss some clones; where compared with another copy, unresolved V genes account for less than half of the shortfall, and the remainder is unexplained. The V and J calls and clone size are taken from that table; D and trimming were inferred from the DNA. Counted in this sample were about 76,000 clones; under 95% of them appeared once. The ten largest account for about 5% of the sample.

The data stem from a study of resident and recirculating memory T cells in vitiligo (dated by TCRdb to the late 2010s). Broadly, across the study: For TCR beta sequencing, epidermis was obtained by shave biopsy from two lesional and two nonlesional sites, and PBMCs were also collected, from each of a few stable vitiligo patients. Human TCR beta sequencing was used to test whether specific clones in lesional vitiligo skin differed from clones in nonlesional skin and blood. Without cell sorting, samples were homogenized immediately before genomic DNA was extracted using the Qiagen DNeasy Blood & Tissue Kit.

Results the study describes overall, beyond this receptor: TCR sequences were not conserved across biopsy sites or patients, suggesting that different T cell clones infiltrate different lesions, described as private specificity. No single dominant TCR clone was found, and clonality differed from one vitiligo lesion to another. By overlap and correlation analysis, no significant repertoire overlap was shown between biopsies, even within a single patient, except for each lesion compared with itself. Future mechanistic studies are needed so that the relative contributions of the lesion-infiltrating T cell clones and of human Trm versus Tcm pools can be evaluated.

Vitiligo was considered stable when no change in lesions had been observed over the previous 6 months. For classification as stable, the absence of confetti depigmentation, a clinical sign of active vitiligo, was additionally required. Patients who had been treated within the previous three months were excluded. PBMCs were isolated from heparinized blood by Ficoll density gradient centrifugation and then flash-frozen. This receptor chain uses TRBV7-9 and TRBJ2-1; 8 of the junction bases match TRBD2. The TCR was taken from a male donor with vitiligo. The specimen was blood. The base sequence is TGTGCCAGCAGCTTAGTCCCGGGACTAGGCTCCTACAATGAGCAGTTCTTC. Its amino acids are CASSLVPGLGSYNEQFF. Here the CDR3 is joined to the reference TRBV7-9 and TRBJ2-1 genes, and the full variable domain is: DTGVSQNPRHKITKRGQNVTFRCDPISEHNRLYWYRQTLGQGPEFLTYFQNEAQLEKSRLLSDRFSAERPKGSFSTLEIQRTEQGDSAMYLCASSLVPGLGSYNEQFFGPGTRLTVL.